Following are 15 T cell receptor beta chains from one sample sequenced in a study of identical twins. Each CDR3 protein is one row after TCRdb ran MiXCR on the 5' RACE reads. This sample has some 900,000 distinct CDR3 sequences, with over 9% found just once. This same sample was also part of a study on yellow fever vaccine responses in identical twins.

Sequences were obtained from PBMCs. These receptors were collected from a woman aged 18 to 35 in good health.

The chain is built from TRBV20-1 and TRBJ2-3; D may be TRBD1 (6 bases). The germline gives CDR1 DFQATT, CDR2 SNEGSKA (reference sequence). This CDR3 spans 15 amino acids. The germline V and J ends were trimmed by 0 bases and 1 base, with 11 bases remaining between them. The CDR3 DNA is TGCAGTGCTAGAGATGGGGACACCCGCACAGATACGCAGTATTTT. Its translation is CSARDGDTRTDTQYF.

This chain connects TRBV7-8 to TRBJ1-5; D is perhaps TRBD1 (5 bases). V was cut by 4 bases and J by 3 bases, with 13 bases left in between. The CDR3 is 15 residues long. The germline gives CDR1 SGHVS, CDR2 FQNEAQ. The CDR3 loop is CASSSQGGFNQPQHF. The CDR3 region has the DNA TGTGCCAGCAGCTCGCAGGGTGGTTTCAATCAGCCCCAGCATTTT.

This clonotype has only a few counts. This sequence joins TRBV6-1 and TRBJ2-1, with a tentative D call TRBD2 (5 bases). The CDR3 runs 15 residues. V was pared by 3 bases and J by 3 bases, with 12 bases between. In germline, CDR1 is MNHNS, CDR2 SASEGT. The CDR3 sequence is CASSEPGLGYNEQFF. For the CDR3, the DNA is TGTGCCAGCAGTGAGCCGGGGTTGGGCTACAATGAGCAGTTCTTC.

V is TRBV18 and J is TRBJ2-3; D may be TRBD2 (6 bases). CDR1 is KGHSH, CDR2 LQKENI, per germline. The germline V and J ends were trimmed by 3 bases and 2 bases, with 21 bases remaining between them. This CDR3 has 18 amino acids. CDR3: CASSPYQWRGLDTDTQYF. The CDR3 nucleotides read TGTGCCAGCTCACCGTATCAATGGCGGGGCCTCGACACAGATACGCAGTATTTT. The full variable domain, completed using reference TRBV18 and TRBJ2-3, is NAGVMQNPRHLVRRRGQEARLRCSPMKGHSHVYWYRQLPEEGLKFMVYLQKENIIDESGMPKERFSAEFPKEGPSILRIQQVVRGDSAAYFCASSPYQWRGLDTDTQYFGPGTRLTVL.

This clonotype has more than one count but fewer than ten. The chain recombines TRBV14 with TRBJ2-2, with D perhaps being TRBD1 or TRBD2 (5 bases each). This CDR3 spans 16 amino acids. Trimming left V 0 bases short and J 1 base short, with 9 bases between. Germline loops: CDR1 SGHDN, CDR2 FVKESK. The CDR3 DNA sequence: TGTGCCAGCAGCCAAGATTGGGGGAGGAACACCGGGGAGCTGTTTTTT. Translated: CASSQDWGRNTGELFF.

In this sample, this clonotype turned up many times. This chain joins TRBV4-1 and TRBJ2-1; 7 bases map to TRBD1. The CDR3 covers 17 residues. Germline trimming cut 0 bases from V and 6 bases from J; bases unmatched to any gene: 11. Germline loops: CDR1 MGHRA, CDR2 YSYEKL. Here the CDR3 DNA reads TGCGCCAGCAGCCAAGATCTTAGAGACAGGGTTACCAATGAGCAGTTCTTC. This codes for CASSQDLRDRVTNEQFF.

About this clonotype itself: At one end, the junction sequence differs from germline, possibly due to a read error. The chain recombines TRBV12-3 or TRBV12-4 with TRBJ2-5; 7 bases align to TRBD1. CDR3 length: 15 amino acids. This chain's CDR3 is CASSPGGQIRETQYF. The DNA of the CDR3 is TGTGCGAGCAGTCCAGGGGGACAGATTAGGGAGACCCAGTACTTC.

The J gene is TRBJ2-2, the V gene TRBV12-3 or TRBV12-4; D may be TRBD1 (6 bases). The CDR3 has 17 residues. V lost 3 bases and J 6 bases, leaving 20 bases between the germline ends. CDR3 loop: CASSFSSRTVRAGELFF. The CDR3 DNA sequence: TGTGCCAGCAGTTTTTCCTCGCGGACAGTGAGGGCCGGGGAGCTGTTTTTT.

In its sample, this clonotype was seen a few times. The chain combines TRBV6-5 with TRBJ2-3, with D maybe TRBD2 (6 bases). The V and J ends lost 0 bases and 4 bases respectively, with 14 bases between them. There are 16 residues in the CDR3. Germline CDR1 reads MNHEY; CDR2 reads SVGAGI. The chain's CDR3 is CASSYSFGRGSDTQYF. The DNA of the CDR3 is TGTGCCAGCAGTTACTCGTTCGGGAGAGGATCAGATACGCAGTATTTT.

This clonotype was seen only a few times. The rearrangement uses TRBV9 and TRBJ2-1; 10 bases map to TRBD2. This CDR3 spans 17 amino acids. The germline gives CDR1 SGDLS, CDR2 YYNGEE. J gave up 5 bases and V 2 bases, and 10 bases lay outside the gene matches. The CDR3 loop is CASSVWASGSRDNEQFF. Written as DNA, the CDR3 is TGTGCCAGCAGCGTCTGGGCTAGCGGGAGTCGCGACAATGAGCAGTTCTTC.

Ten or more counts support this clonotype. The CDR3 spells CATSEGTSGSGEQYF. DNA for the CDR3: TGTGCCACCAGTGAGGGGACTAGCGGGAGTGGTGAGCAGTACTTC. The chain has TRBV24-1 and TRBJ2-7, with TRBD2 identical over 14 bases. The CDR3 is 15 amino acids. Germline CDR1 KGHDR, CDR2 SFDVKD. The V segment lost 4 bases and the J segment 7 bases; nucleotides outside the gene matches: 5.

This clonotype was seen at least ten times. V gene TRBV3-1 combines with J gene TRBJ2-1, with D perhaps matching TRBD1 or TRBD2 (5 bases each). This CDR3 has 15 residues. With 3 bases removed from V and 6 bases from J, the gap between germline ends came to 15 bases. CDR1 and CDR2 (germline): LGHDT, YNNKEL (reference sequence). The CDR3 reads CASSHPGKRGNEQFF. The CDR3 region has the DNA TGTGCCAGCAGCCACCCGGGGAAGAGGGGCAATGAGCAGTTCTTC.

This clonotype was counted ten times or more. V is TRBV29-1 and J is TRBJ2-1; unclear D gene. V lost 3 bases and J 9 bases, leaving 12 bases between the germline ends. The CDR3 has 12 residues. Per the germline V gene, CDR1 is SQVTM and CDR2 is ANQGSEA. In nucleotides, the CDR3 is TGCAGCGTTGAGATACTGGGCACTGAGCAGTTCTTC. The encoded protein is CSVEILGTEQFF.

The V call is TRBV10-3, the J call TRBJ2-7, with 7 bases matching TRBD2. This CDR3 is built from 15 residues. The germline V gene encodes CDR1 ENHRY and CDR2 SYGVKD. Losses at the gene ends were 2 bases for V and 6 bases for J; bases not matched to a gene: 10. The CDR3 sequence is CAISELGGVPIEQYF. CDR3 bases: TGTGCCATCAGTGAGCTTGGGGGGGTACCCATCGAGCAGTACTTC.

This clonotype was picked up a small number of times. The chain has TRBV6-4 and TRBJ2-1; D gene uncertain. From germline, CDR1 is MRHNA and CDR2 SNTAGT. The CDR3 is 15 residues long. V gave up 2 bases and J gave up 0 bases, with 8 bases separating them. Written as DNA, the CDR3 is TGTGCCAGCAGTGACAACCCGAGCTCCTACAATGAGCAGTTCTTC. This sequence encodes CASSDNPSSYNEQFF.